This T cell receptor (beta chain) comes out of a study of cytomegalovirus exposure and HLA in healthy donors. Study-level points and caveats: The classifier, whose performance was assessed in both the original and validation cohorts, reportedly diagnosed cytomegalovirus status with high specificity and sensitivity. Among TCR sequences, most were rare, though some public TCRs appeared in many donors.

Germline CDR1 is SNHLY and CDR2 is FYNNEI. V trimming: 7 bases; J trimming: 3 bases; junction bases outside the gene matches: 15. The CDR3 spans 18 residues. Turning to this clone: What it binds is not known.

TCRdb's table, derived via immunoSEQ multiplex PCR, lists solely in-frame clones and lacks some. The table lists 100,000 or so clones, around 85% of them singletons. This clonotype was obtained from a man in his late teens or twenties in good health and CMV-seropositive. The sample comprised PBMCs. The gene calls are TRBV2 and TRBJ2-3; 11 nucleotides agree with TRBD1. The CDR3 protein is CASTGPGQGVRGTDTQYF. The CDR3, as DNA: TGTGCCAGCACCGGACCGGGACAGGGGGTAAGAGGTACAGATACGCAGTATTTT.